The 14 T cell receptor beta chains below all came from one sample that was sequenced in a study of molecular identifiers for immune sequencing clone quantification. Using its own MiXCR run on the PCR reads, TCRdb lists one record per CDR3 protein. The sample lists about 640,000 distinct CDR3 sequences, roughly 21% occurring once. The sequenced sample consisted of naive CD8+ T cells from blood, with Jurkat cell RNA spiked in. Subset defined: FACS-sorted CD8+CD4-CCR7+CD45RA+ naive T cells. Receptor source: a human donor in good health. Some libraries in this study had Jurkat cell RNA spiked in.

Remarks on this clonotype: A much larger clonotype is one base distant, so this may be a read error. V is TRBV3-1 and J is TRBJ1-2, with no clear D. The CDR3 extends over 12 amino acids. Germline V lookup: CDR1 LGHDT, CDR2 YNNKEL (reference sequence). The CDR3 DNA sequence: TGTGCCGGCAGCCAAGATAGGGATGACTACACCTTC. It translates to CAGSQDRDDYTF.

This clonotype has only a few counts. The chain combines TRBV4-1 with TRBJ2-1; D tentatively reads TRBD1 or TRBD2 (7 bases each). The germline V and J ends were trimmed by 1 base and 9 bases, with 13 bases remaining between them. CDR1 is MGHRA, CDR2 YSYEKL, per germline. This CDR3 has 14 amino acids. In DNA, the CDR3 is TGCGCCAGCAGCCAAGCCCCAGGGGGGGTTGAGCAGTTCTTC. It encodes CASSQAPGGVEQFF.

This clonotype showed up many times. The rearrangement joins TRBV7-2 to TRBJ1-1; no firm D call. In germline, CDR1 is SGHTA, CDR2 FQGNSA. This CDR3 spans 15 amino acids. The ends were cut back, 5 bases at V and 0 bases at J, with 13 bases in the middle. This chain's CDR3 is CASSAHEYMNTEAFF. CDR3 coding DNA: TGTGCCAGCAGCGCTCACGAATACATGAACACTGAAGCTTTCTTT.

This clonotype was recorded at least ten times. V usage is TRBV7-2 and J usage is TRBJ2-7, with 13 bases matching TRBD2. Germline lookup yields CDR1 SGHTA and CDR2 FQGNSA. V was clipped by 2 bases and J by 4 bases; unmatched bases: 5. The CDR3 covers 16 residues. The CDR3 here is CASSLTSGGAYYEQYF. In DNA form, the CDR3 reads TGTGCCAGCAGCTTAACTAGCGGGGGGGCCTATTACGAGCAGTACTTC.

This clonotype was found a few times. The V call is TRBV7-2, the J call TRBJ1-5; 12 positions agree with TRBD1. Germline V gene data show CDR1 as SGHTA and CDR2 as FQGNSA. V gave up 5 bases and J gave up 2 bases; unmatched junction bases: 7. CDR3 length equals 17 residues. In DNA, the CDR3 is TGTGCCAGCAGCCCCGAGGGACAGGGGGCGGGCAATCAGCCCCAGCATTTT. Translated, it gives CASSPEGQGAGNQPQHF.

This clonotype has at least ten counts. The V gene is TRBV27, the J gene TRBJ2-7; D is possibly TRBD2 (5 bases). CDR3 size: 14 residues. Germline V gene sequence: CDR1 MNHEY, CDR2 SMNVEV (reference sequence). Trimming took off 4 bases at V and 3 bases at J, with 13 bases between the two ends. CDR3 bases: TGTGCCAGCAGTTATACAAGTGAGGGCTACGAGCAGTACTTC. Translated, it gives CASSYTSEGYEQYF.

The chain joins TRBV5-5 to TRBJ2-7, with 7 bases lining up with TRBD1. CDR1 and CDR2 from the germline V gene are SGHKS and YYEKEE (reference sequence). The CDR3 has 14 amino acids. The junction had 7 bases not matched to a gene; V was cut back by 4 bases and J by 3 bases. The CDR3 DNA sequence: TGTGCCAGCAGCCCCATACGACAGGGCTACGAGCAGTACTTC. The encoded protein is CASSPIRQGYEQYF.

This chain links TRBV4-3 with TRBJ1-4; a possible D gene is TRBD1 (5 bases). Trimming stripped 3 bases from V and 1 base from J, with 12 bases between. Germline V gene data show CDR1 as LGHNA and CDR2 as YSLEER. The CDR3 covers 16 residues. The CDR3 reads CASSHPRQLTNEKLFF. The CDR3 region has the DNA TGCGCCAGCAGCCACCCCCGACAGTTAACTAATGAAAAACTGTTTTTT.

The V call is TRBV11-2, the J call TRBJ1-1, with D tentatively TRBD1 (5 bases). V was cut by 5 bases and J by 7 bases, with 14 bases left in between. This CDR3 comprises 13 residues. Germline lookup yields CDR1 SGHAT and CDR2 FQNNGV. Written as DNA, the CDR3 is TGTGCCAGCAGCCCCGGGGCCCGGGATGAAGCTTTCTTT. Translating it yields CASSPGARDEAFF. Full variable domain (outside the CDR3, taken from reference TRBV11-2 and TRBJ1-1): EAGVAQSPRYKIIEKRQSVAFWCNPISGHATLYWYQQILGQGPKLLIQFQNNGVVDDSQLPKDRFSAERLKGVDSTLKIQPAKLEDSAVYLCASSPGARDEAFFGQGTRLTVV.

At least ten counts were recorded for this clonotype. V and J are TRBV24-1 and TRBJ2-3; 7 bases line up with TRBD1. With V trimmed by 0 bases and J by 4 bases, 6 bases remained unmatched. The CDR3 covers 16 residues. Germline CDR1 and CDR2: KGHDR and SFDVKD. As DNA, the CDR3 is TGTGCCACCAGTGATTTGCCTAGGGGGCGGCCAGATACGCAGTATTTT. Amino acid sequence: CATSDLPRGRPDTQYF.

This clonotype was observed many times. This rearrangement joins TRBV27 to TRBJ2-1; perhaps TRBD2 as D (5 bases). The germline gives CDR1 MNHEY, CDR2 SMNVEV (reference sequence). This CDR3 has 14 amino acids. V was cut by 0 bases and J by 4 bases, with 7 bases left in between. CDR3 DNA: TGTGCCAGCAGTTTATCGGGAGAATACAATGAGCAGTTCTTC. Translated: CASSLSGEYNEQFF.

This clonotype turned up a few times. The DNA of the CDR3 is TGCGCCAGCAGCCTCCTTTTGGTTTGGGGGAGCACAGATACGCAGTATTTT. Residues: CASSLLLVWGSTDTQYF. The J gene is TRBJ2-3, the V gene TRBV4-1, with D possibly being TRBD1 or TRBD2 (5 bases each). Per germline, CDR1 MGHRA and CDR2 YSYEKL. This CDR3 region has 17 residues. The ends were cut back, 4 bases at V and 0 bases at J, with 17 bases in the middle.

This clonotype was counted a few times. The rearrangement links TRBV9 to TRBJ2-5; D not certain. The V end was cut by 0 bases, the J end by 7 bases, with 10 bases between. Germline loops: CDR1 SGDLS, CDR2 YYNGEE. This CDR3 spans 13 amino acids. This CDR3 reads CASSVDDFGTQYF. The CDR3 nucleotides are TGTGCCAGCAGCGTAGATGATTTTGGGACCCAGTACTTC. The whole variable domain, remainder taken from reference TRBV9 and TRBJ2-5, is DSGVTQTPKHLITATGQRVTLRCSPRSGDLSVYWYQQSLDQGLQFLIQYYNGEERAKGNILERFSAQQFPDLHSELNLSSLELGDSALYFCASSVDDFGTQYFGPGTRLLVL.

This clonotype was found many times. This CDR3 reads CASSPRGFGGYNSPLHF. CDR3 nucleotides: TGTGCCAGCAGCCCACGGGGGTTTGGGGGATATAATTCACCCCTCCACTTT. The chain couples TRBV7-6 to TRBJ1-6; weak D call: TRBD1 (5 bases). CDR1 and CDR2 from the germline V gene are SGHVS and FNYEAQ. The V end lost 5 bases, the J end lost 4 bases, and 18 bases lay between the germline ends. This CDR3 comprises 17 residues.